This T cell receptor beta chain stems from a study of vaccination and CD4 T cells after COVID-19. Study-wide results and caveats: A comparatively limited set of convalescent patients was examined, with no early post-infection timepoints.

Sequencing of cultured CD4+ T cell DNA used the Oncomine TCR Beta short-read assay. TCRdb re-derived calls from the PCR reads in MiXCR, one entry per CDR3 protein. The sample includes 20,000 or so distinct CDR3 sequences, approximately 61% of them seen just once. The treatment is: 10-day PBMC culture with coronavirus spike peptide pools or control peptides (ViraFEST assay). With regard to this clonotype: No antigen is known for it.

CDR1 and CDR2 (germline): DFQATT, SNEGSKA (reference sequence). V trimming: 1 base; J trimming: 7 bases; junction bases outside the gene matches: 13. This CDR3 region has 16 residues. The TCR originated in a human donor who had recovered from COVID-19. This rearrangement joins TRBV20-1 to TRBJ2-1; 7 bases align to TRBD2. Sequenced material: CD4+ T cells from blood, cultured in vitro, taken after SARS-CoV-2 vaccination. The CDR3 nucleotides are TGCAGTGCTAGAGGCCGGGATTCGCGGGGAGGGAATGAGCAGTTCTTC. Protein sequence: CSARGRDSRGGNEQFF.